The next 30 T cell receptor beta chains were all read from a single sample in a study of blood T cells in healthy people across ages. A second PCR of about 7 to 11 cycles used a sample-barcoded 5' primer and a J-beta primer mix. TCRdb re-called the 5' RACE reads through MiXCR, storing one row per CDR3 protein. The table has about 1.8 million distinct CDR3 sequences, about 50% seen once. The sample consisted of blood. These receptors all stem from a woman aged 40 to 55 in good health.

The V and J genes are TRBV5-6 and TRBJ2-3, with D unresolved. The germline V gene has CDR1 SGHDT and CDR2 YYEEEE. The CDR3 runs 15 residues. V gave up 0 bases and J gave up 0 bases, with 8 bases separating them. In nucleotides, the CDR3 is TGTGCCAGCAGCTTGGAAGCGCCGAGCACAGATACGCAGTATTTT. Its translation is CASSLEAPSTDTQYF.

A note on this clonotype: The junction departs from germline at one end; a sequencing error may be responsible. The V and J genes are TRBV10-3 and TRBJ1-5, with 8 bases matching TRBD1. The CDR3 is 14 residues long. Looked up from germline, CDR1 is ENHRY and CDR2 is SYGVKD. CDR3 sequence reads: CAIGQGARNHPQHF. Here the CDR3 DNA reads TGTGCCATCGGTCAGGGGGCGAGGAATCACCCCCAGCATTTT.

This clonotype turned up a few times. V is TRBV5-5 and J is TRBJ2-1, with D hard to call. V was pared by 0 bases and J by 6 bases, with 13 bases between. The CDR3 spans 15 residues. Per germline, CDR1 SGHKS and CDR2 YYEKEE (reference sequence). In nucleotides, the CDR3 is TGTGCCAGCAGCTTGGAGCTAAATGCCCCCAATGAGCAGTTCTTC. This sequence encodes CASSLELNAPNEQFF. Looking up the rest from reference TRBV5-5 and TRBJ2-1 gives the full variable domain: DAGVTQSPTHLIKTRGQQVTLRCSPISGHKSVSWYQQVLGQGPQFIFQYYEKEERGRGNFPDRFSARQFPNYSSELNVNALLLGDSALYLCASSLELNAPNEQFFGPGTRLTVL.

The J gene is TRBJ2-1, the V gene TRBV7-3, with TRBD1 identical over 7 bases. The end of the DNA fits TRBJ2-7 better, so the J call may be wrong. The CDR3 extends over 14 amino acids. From germline, CDR1 is SGHTA and CDR2 FQGTGA. CDR3 in DNA: TGTGCCAGCAGCCCTTCGACAGGGTACAATGAGCAGTACTTC. Its translation: CASSPSTGYNEQYF.

This clonotype was seen more than once but under ten times. The chain is built from TRBV5-1 and TRBJ1-1; no definite D call. CDR3 size: 13 residues. Between the trimmed V and J ends, which lost 4 bases and 6 bases, there was a span of 13 bases. Germline-derived CDR1 and CDR2 are SGHRS and YFSETQ. CDR3 sequence (DNA): TGCGCCAGCAGCACATCTGTCAGCTCTGAAGCTTTCTTT. Translated: CASSTSVSSEAFF.

The J gene is TRBJ2-1, the V gene TRBV7-2; 9 bases match TRBD1. Germline CDR1 and CDR2: SGHTA and FQGNSA. The V and J ends lost 5 bases and 11 bases, in that order; junction bases with no gene match: 13. The CDR3 covers 15 residues. CDR3 protein: CASSAGTLTGGKQFF. CDR3 coding DNA: TGTGCCAGCAGCGCAGGGACCTTGACAGGGGGGAAGCAGTTCTTC.

The rearrangement links TRBV12-3 or TRBV12-4 to TRBJ1-2; 8 positions agree with TRBD1. The CDR3 has 13 amino acids. The junction had 7 bases not matched to a gene; V was cut back by 6 bases and J by 7 bases. CDR3 bases: TGTGCCAGCAGACATCAGGGGGCTGGTGGCTACACCTTC. It specifies CASRHQGAGGYTF.

This chain connects TRBV28 to TRBJ1-1; unclear D gene. Germline assignment: CDR1 MDHEN and CDR2 SYDVKM. V was pared by 3 bases and J by 1 base, with 6 bases between. CDR3 length: 13 residues. This chain's CDR3 is CASSFWRNTEAFF. CDR3 coding DNA: TGTGCCAGCAGTTTTTGGAGGAACACTGAAGCTTTCTTT.

In its sample, this clonotype was seen a few times. The V call is TRBV12-3 or TRBV12-4, the J call TRBJ1-2, with D perhaps TRBD1 (6 bases). Trimming took 8 bases from V and 6 from J, leaving 13 bases between them. The CDR3 spans 12 residues. The CDR3 bases are TGTGCCAGCCGCTTGAGGGGGAATGGCTACACCTTC. It yields the protein CASRLRGNGYTF.

The rearrangement uses TRBV28 and TRBJ2-1; D gene uncertain. V was shortened by 8 bases and J by 1 base, with 18 bases between the two germline ends. Germline CDR1 and CDR2: MDHEN and SYDVKM. The CDR3 spans 16 residues. The CDR3 reads CASLGTETRSYNEQFF. The CDR3 DNA is TGTGCCAGCCTTGGCACGGAGACGCGGTCCTACAATGAGCAGTTCTTC. The full variable domain, completed using reference TRBV28 and TRBJ2-1, is DVKVTQSSRYLVKRTGEKVFLECVQDMDHENMFWYRQDPGLGLRLIYFSYDVKMKEKGDIPEGYSVSREKKERFSLILESASTNQTSMYLCASLGTETRSYNEQFFGPGTRLTVL.

This sequence joins TRBV6-5 and TRBJ2-1, with 7 bases fitting TRBD1. After removal of 4 bases from V and 0 bases from J, the junction contained 12 bases not matched to a gene. This CDR3 region has 18 residues. The germline V gene encodes CDR1 MNHEY and CDR2 SVGAGI. CDR3 DNA sequence: TGTGCCAGCAGTTCCCTAGGGACAGACAAAAGCTCCTACAATGAGCAGTTCTTC. Translated, it gives CASSSLGTDKSSYNEQFF.

The chain combines TRBV10-3 with TRBJ2-3, with 8 bases aligning to TRBD2. V lost 2 bases, J lost 10 bases, and 8 bases stayed unmatched. The CDR3 contains 14 residues. Germline V gene data show CDR1 as ENHRY and CDR2 as SYGVKD. CDR3 residues: CAISEGSGGWAQYF. As DNA, the CDR3 is TGTGCCATCAGTGAGGGAAGCGGGGGATGGGCGCAGTATTTT.

The chain is built from TRBV5-6 and TRBJ2-5; possible D gene TRBD1, 5 bases. The CDR3 contains 13 residues. CDR1 is SGHDT, CDR2 YYEEEE, per germline. Trimming pared 6 bases from V and 0 bases from J, leaving 9 bases between. The DNA of the CDR3 is TGTGCCAGCAAGGCAGGGAACCAAGAGACCCAGTACTTC. Protein product: CASKAGNQETQYF.

This chain links TRBV20-1 with TRBJ2-4; D is possibly TRBD2 (6 bases). Per germline, CDR1 DFQATT and CDR2 SNEGSKA (reference sequence). V was trimmed by 5 bases and J by 1 base, leaving 15 bases between them. The CDR3 totals 15 residues. This chain's CDR3 is CSAALSGPAKNIQYF. The CDR3 DNA reads as TGCAGTGCTGCTCTGAGCGGGCCTGCCAAAAACATTCAGTACTTC.

V gene TRBV27 combines with J gene TRBJ2-7; perhaps D is TRBD1 or TRBD2 (5 bases each). Germline values: CDR1 MNHEY, CDR2 SMNVEV (reference sequence). The CDR3 covers 12 residues. V lost 6 bases to trimming and J lost 7 bases, with 13 bases between them. The CDR3 region is CASRRWDGEQYF. The CDR3 DNA is TGTGCCAGCAGGAGATGGGACGGAGAGCAGTACTTC.

The DNA of the CDR3 is TGTGCCAGCAGTGCCGGGGGCCGCTCCTACAATGAGCAGTACTTC. It encodes CASSAGGRSYNEQYF. The V gene is TRBV6-6, the J gene TRBJ2-5; TRBD1 or TRBD2 may be the D gene (6 bases each). The CDR3 sequence is 15 residues long. Germline CDR1 is MNHNY and CDR2 is SVGAGI (reference sequence). The V gene lost 5 bases and the J gene lost 11 bases, with 24 bases spanning the gap.

This chain joins TRBV20-1 and TRBJ2-6; the D gene is possibly TRBD1 (5 bases). Germline values: CDR1 DFQATT, CDR2 SNEGSKA (reference sequence). The V end was cut by 4 bases, the J end by 3 bases, with 10 bases between. This CDR3 has 14 residues. CDR3 DNA sequence: TGCAGTGCTACAGAAACAGGTGGGGCCAACGTCCTGACTTTC. It translates to CSATETGGANVLTF.

The V call is TRBV9, the J call TRBJ2-1; 12 nucleotides line up with TRBD2. The CDR3 has 16 residues. V gave up 3 bases and J gave up 8 bases; unmatched junction bases: 9. Looked up from germline, CDR1 is SGDLS and CDR2 is YYNGEE. CDR3 amino acids: CASSASGGARYYEQFF. CDR3 in DNA: TGTGCCAGCAGCGCTAGCGGGGGGGCCAGGTATTATGAGCAGTTCTTC.

The chain carries TRBV9 and TRBJ2-3; D not resolved. CDR1 is SGDLS and CDR2 is YYNGEE in the germline V gene. The CDR3 spans 16 residues. The V gene lost 0 bases and the J gene lost 2 bases, with 13 bases spanning the gap. CDR3 sequence (DNA): TGTGCCAGCAGCGTAGCGGTCGCCGTAAACACAGATACGCAGTATTTT. Protein: CASSVAVAVNTDTQYF.

This clonotype showed up just a few times. The DNA is omitted, as the CDR3 cannot be located on it reliably, and the CDR3 follows TCRdb's listing. The rearrangement joins TRBV6-5 to TRBJ1-2. Counting both end residues, the CDR3 totals 11 amino acids. CDR1 is MNHEY and CDR2 is SVGAGI in the germline V gene. The CDR3 reads CASSSSFGYTF.

The rearrangement uses TRBV28 and TRBJ2-3, with TRBD2 identical over 8 bases. V lost 4 bases to trimming and J lost 7 bases; unmatched junction nucleotides: 13. The CDR3 has 16 residues. CDR1 is MDHEN and CDR2 is SYDVKM in the germline V gene. In DNA, the CDR3 is TGTGCCAGCAGTTCCAGTGGGACTAGAATAGGATATACGCAGTATTTT. Amino acid sequence: CASSSSGTRIGYTQYF.

This clonotype has a single count. The rearrangement links TRBV28 to TRBJ1-5, with TRBD1 as a possible D gene (5 bases). The CDR3 consists of 17 residues. Trimming removed 6 bases at V and 0 bases at J, with 18 bases between. Germline V gene lookup returns CDR1 MDHEN and CDR2 SYDVKM. The CDR3, as DNA: TGTGCCAGCAGACAACCGGCCCACAGGTATAGCAATCAGCCCCAGCATTTT. Protein sequence: CASRQPAHRYSNQPQHF.

The chain combines TRBV20-1 with TRBJ2-5; D perhaps matches TRBD1 (5 bases). CDR1 is DFQATT and CDR2 is SNEGSKA in the germline V gene (reference sequence). The V end lost 1 base, the J end lost 9 bases, and 15 bases lay between the germline ends. The CDR3 length is 13 residues. The CDR3 is CSARGGQGRAQYF. The CDR3 DNA is TGCAGTGCTAGAGGGGGTCAGGGTCGTGCCCAGTACTTC.

On this clonotype itself: The junction does not match germline at one end; this may be a read error. The chain recombines TRBV7-2 with TRBJ2-3, with 7 bases fitting TRBD2. The germline V gene encodes CDR1 SGHTA and CDR2 FQGNSA. This CDR3 contains 14 residues. The CDR3 bases are TGTGCCGGCAGCTTAGTTCGTAGCGGGGATACGCAGTATTTT. It yields the protein CAGSLVRSGDTQYF. Based on the CDR3 plus reference TRBV7-2 and TRBJ2-3, the full variable domain is GAGVSQSPSNKVTEKGKDVELRCDPISGHTALYWYRQSLGQGLEFLIYFQGNSAPDKSGLPSDRFSAERTGGSVSTLTIQRTQQEDSAVYLCAGSLVRSGDTQYFGPGTRLTVL.

This clonotype was counted between two and nine times. This chain connects TRBV27 to TRBJ2-7, with D tentatively TRBD1 or TRBD2 (7 bases each). Trimming cost V 1 base and J 3 bases, with 13 bases left between them. The CDR3 consists of 15 residues. CDR1 and CDR2 (germline): MNHEY, SMNVEV (reference sequence). CDR3 amino acids: CASSLYPRGGYEQYF. CDR3 coding DNA: TGTGCCAGCAGTTTATACCCCAGGGGGGGCTACGAGCAGTACTTC.

There are a few counts of this clonotype. The gene calls are TRBV5-1 and TRBJ2-7, with D unclear. Germline V gene lookup returns CDR1 SGHRS and CDR2 YFSETQ. Trimming cost V 4 bases and J 3 bases, with 14 bases left between them. This CDR3 contains 14 residues. CDR3 residues: CASSPFDAIYEQYF. CDR3 bases: TGCGCCAGCAGCCCTTTCGACGCAATCTACGAGCAGTACTTC.

The chain combines TRBV6-5 with TRBJ1-5; possibly TRBD1 for D (6 bases). V was clipped by 4 bases and J by 7 bases, with 11 bases between them. The CDR3 length is 13 residues. CDR1 and CDR2 (germline): MNHEY, SVGAGI. In nucleotides, the CDR3 is TGTGCCAGCAGTTTCGCGGGGGGCCAGCCCCAGCATTTT. Translated, it gives CASSFAGGQPQHF.

This chain joins TRBV25-1 and TRBJ2-3; TRBD2 matches at 7 bases. V dropped 3 bases and J dropped 0; count of bases not matched to a gene: 9. Germline loops: CDR1 MGHDK, CDR2 SYGVNS. The CDR3 sequence is 17 residues long. CDR3: CASSDGSGFASTDTQYF. The CDR3 DNA reads TGTGCCAGCAGTGACGGTAGCGGGTTCGCTAGCACAGATACGCAGTATTTT.

This sequence joins TRBV7-2 and TRBJ2-7, with 15 bases matching TRBD2. V was pared by 5 bases and J by 7 bases, with 6 bases of the junction left unmatched. The CDR3 sequence is 15 residues long. The germline V gene has CDR1 SGHTA and CDR2 FQGNSA. The CDR3 loop reads CASSPGLAGGWEQYF. In DNA, the CDR3 is TGTGCCAGCAGCCCGGGACTAGCGGGGGGTTGGGAGCAGTACTTC.

The chain links TRBV27 to TRBJ2-4; 8 nucleotides align to TRBD1. Germline V gene lookup returns CDR1 MNHEY and CDR2 SMNVEV (reference sequence). V was clipped by 2 bases and J by 13 bases; unmatched bases: 13. This CDR3 comprises 15 residues. The CDR3 region is CASSLARGHLTEQYF. As DNA, the CDR3 is TGTGCCAGCAGTTTAGCCAGGGGGCATTTAACTGAGCAGTACTTC.